This T cell receptor beta chain was captured in a study of T cells expressing NK-cell markers. TCRdb re-called the 5' RACE reads; every CDR3 protein appears as one record, without DNA. The sample's table shows fewer than 550,000 distinct CDR3 sequences. Germline CDR1 is SGHNT and CDR2 is YYREEE (reference sequence). The CDR3 sequence is 14 residues long. Notes on the study in general: Once again these clonotypes came out on top in the CD3+CD56-NKG2C+ fraction of several donors.

As regards this clonotype: What it recognizes is unknown.

The sequencing input was blood T cells: a sorted CD56 or NKG2C T cell subset, CD4+ or CD8+ T cells, or bulk PBMC T cells (not recorded which). The V call is TRBV5-4, the J call TRBJ1-2; TCRdb returns TRBD1, unconfirmable since there is no DNA. This sequence was found in a woman aged 45-59 years in good health. CDR3 sequence: CASSSRDIGYGYTF.